This TCR beta chain comes out of a study of CD8 T cells in ankylosing spondylitis. Study results and limitations: A CD8+ phenotype characterized the disease-linked clones, which were relatively rare in peripheral blood. Previous work reported some of these motif variants in the synovial fluid and blood of reactive arthritis. Enrichment of disease-linked clones was reportedly significant in matched ankylosing spondylitis synovial fluid.

Using quantitative 5'-RACE with molecular barcodes, the authors made TCR beta libraries. In TCRdb, the 5' RACE reads were re-called with MiXCR into one record per CDR3 protein. The sample has roughly 35,000 distinct CDR3 sequences; 16% are singletons. Regarding this clonotype: Antigen unknown.

The germline CDR1 and CDR2 sequences are KGHSH and LQKENI. Trimming pared 3 bases from V and 4 bases from J, leaving 18 bases between. This CDR3 has 17 amino acids. The sequence came from a male donor with ankylosing spondylitis or in good health (not recorded which). Source material: blood. This sequence joins TRBV18 and TRBJ1-4; D gene uncertain. CDR3 sequence: CASSPRGPGPNNEKLFF. DNA of the CDR3: TGTGCCAGCTCACCTAGAGGTCCGGGCCCGAATAATGAAAAACTGTTTTTT. Filled out from reference TRBV18 and TRBJ1-4, the complete variable domain reads NAGVMQNPRHLVRRRGQEARLRCSPMKGHSHVYWYRQLPEEGLKFMVYLQKENIIDESGMPKERFSAEFPKEGPSILRIQQVVRGDSAAYFCASSPRGPGPNNEKLFFGSGTQLSVL.